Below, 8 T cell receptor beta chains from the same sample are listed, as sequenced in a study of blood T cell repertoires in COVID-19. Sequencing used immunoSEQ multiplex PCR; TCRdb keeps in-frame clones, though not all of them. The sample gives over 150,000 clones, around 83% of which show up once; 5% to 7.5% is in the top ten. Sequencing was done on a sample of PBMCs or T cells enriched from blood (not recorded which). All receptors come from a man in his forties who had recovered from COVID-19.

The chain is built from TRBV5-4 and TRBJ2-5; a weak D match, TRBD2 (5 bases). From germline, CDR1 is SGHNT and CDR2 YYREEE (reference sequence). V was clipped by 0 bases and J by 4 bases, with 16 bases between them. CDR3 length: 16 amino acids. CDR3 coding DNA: TGTGCCAGCAGCTTGGGCCTAGCCGGGCCCGGAGAGACCCAGTACTTC. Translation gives CASSLGLAGPGETQYF.

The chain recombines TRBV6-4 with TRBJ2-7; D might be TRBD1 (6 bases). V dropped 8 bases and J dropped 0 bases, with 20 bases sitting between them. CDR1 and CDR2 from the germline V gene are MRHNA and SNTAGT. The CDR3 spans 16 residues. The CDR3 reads CASDPPPQQGSYEQYF. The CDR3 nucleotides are TGTGCCAGCGACCCCCCCCCGCAACAGGGCTCCTACGAGCAGTACTTC.

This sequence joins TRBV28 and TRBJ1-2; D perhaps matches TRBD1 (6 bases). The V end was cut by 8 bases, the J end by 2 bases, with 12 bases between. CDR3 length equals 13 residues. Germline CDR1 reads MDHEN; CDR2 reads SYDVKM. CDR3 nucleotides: TGTGCCAGCGAACCGACAGGCAACTATGGCTACACCTTC. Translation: CASEPTGNYGYTF.

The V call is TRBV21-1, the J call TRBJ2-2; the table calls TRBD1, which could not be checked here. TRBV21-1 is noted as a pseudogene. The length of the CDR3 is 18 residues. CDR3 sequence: CASSKALSQVRNTGELFF. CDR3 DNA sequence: TGTGCCAGCAGCAAAGCGCTTTCACAAGTCCGGAACACCGGGGAGCTGTTTTTT.

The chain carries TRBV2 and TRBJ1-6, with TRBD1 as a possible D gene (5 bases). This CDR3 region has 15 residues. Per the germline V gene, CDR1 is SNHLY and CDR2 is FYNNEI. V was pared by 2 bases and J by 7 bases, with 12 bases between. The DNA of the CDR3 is TGTGCCAGCAGTGAACAGGGTCTTTCCAATTCACCCCTCCACTTT. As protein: CASSEQGLSNSPLHF.

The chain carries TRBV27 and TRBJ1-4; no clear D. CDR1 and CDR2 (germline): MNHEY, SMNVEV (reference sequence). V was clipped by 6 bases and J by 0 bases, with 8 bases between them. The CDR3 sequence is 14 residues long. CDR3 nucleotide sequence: TGTGCCAGCAGACCTACAGCAACTAATGAAAAACTGTTTTTT. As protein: CASRPTATNEKLFF.

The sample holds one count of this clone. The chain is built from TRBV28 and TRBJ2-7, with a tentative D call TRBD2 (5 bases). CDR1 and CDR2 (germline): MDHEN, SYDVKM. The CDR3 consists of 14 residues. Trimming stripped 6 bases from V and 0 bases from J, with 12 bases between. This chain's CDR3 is CASRGSGSSYEQYF. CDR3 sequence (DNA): TGTGCCAGCAGAGGGAGTGGAAGCTCCTACGAGCAGTACTTC. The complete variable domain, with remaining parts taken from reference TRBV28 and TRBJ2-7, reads DVKVTQSSRYLVKRTGEKVFLECVQDMDHENMFWYRQDPGLGLRLIYFSYDVKMKEKGDIPEGYSVSREKKERFSLILESASTNQTSMYLCASRGSGSSYEQYFGPGTRLTVT.

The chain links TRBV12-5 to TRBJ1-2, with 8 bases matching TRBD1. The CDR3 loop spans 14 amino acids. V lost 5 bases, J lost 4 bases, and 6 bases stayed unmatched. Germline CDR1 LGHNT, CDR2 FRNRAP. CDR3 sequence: CASGTDRGGYGYTF. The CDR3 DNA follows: TGTGCTAGTGGTACCGACAGGGGAGGCTATGGCTACACCTTC.